This T cell receptor (beta chain) was retrieved from a study of radiation and T cells in renal cell carcinoma. Study-wide points: Top tumor clonotypes rose in blood 2 weeks post-radiation, then contracted.

CDR1 SGHNT and CDR2 YYREEE come from the germline V gene (reference sequence). The length of the CDR3 is 13 residues. V lost 0 bases to trimming and J lost 2 bases, with 5 bases between them. The data were produced by immunoSEQ multiplex PCR, yet TCRdb's version contains in-frame clones alone and is incomplete. The table has more than 65,000 clones, around 86% seen once. Described time point: blood 2 weeks post-SBRT. Indicated treatment: 15 Gy SBRT to primary tumor, nephrectomy 4 weeks later. Concerning this clone: The antigen is not known.

The sample was blood, taken from a patient whose treatment included radiotherapy and nephrectomy. The clonotype was recovered from a woman aged 45-65 years with renal cell carcinoma. V is TRBV5-4 and J is TRBJ2-5, with D uncertain. Written as DNA, the CDR3 is TGTGCCAGCAGCTTGGGGCAGCAAGAGACCCAGTACTTC. It encodes CASSLGQQETQYF.